This T cell receptor beta chain appears in the sequencing data of a study of control samples from healthy donors and cancer patients. J lost 5 bases, V lost 4 bases, and 2 bases had no gene match. Germline V CDR1 and CDR2: LGHDT, YNNKEL (reference sequence). The CDR3 runs 13 residues. TCRdb's table, derived via immunoSEQ multiplex PCR, lists solely in-frame clones and lacks some. The sample lists some 140,000 clones; just under 90% were seen once. Sequenced sample: PBMCs. V gene TRBV3-1 (or the pseudogene TRBV3-2) combines with J gene TRBJ2-4; 7 bases fit TRBD1. This receptor was obtained from a man aged 50 to 60 with head and neck cancer. This CDR3 is CASSPGTENIQYF. The CDR3, as DNA: TGTGCCAGCAGCCCAGGGACAGAAAACATTCAGTACTTC.